The text below deals with one T cell receptor (beta chain). What it binds is unknown. This specimen belongs to a study of shared clonotypes between healthy human individuals. About the study: Each donor's CD8 memory used one plate, CD8 naive two, each CD4 subset three.

V was shortened by 5 bases and J by 0 bases, with 14 bases between the two germline ends. This CDR3 comprises 15 residues. Per germline, CDR1 SGHTA and CDR2 FQGNSA. Study observations and caveats: Shared clonotypes: roughly 5% naive CD4, around 3.7% naive CD8, roughly 2.4% memory CD4, about 0.4% memory CD8. Across subsets, estimated richness was generally greater for naive than for memory populations.

The protocol was immunoSEQ multiplex PCR, while the TCRdb copy is restricted to in-frame clones and leaves out a portion. The sample records 2 million to 3 million clones, under 95% being singletons. All participating donors were Caucasian adults from Nashville, Tennessee. The TCR comes from a man between 18 and 35 years old in good health. Some clones in this sample may be carry-over from other donors' samples. Sample: naive CD4+ T cells from PBMCs. Subset specified: CD45RA+ positively selected. The chain combines TRBV7-2 with TRBJ2-7, with D maybe TRBD2 (6 bases). CDR3 in DNA: TGTGCCAGCAGCCCCTTAGCGGCCCTCTCCTACGAGCAGTACTTC. Amino acids: CASSPLAALSYEQYF. The entire variable domain, with the rest obtained from reference TRBV7-2 and TRBJ2-7, is as follows: GAGVSQSPSNKVTEKGKDVELRCDPISGHTALYWYRQSLGQGLEFLIYFQGNSAPDKSGLPSDRFSAERTGGSVSTLTIQRTQQEDSAVYLCASSPLAALSYEQYFGPGTRLTVT.